The 24 T cell receptor beta chains given below trace back to one sample, sequenced in a study of early T cells in non-severe SARS-CoV-2 infection. From the 5' RACE reads, TCRdb called clonotypes with MiXCR, one entry per CDR3 protein. Of 53,000 or so distinct CDR3 sequences listed, 7% to 9% were seen once; the top ten hold roughly 6.2%. Material: whole blood. The receptor source for this set is an adult who was a healthcare worker with PCR-confirmed SARS-CoV-2 infection or an uninfected control (not recorded which).

To note about this clonotype: A single base separates this from a much larger clone, so it may be a read error. V and J are TRBV11-3 and TRBJ1-1; D is ambiguous. Per the germline V gene, CDR1 is SGHNT and CDR2 is YENEEA. The CDR3 is made up of 16 amino acids. The CDR3 protein is CASSLGAGARRTEGFF. The CDR3 DNA is TGTGCCAGCAGCTTAGGGGCAGGCGCCCGACGAACTGAAGGTTTCTTT. Variable domain in full (rest from reference TRBV11-3 and TRBJ1-1): EAGVVQSPRYKIIEKKQPVAFWCNPISGHNTLYWYLQNLGQGPELLIRYENEEAVDDSQLPKDRFSAERLKGVDSTLKIQPAELGDSAVYLCASSLGAGARRTEGFFGQGTRLTVV.

The rearrangement links TRBV15 to TRBJ1-1; a weak D match, TRBD1 (6 bases). This CDR3 has 13 residues. V lost 5 bases to trimming and J lost 4 bases, with 11 bases between them. Per the germline V gene, CDR1 is LNHNV and CDR2 is YYDKDF (reference sequence). CDR3 sequence: CATSGGQTTEAFF. DNA for the CDR3: TGTGCCACCAGCGGTGGACAGACCACTGAAGCTTTCTTT.

At least ten counts were recorded for this clonotype. The chain links TRBV28 to TRBJ1-1; TRBD1 is a possible D gene (5 bases). From germline, CDR1 is MDHEN and CDR2 SYDVKM. The CDR3 consists of 14 residues. The V and J ends lost 2 bases and 3 bases respectively, with 10 bases between them. In nucleotides, the CDR3 is TGTGCCAGCAGTTTAGAGGGACTGGACACTGAAGCTTTCTTT. Its translation: CASSLEGLDTEAFF.

This chain links TRBV20-1 with TRBJ2-1; TRBD2 agrees at 11 bases. CDR3 size: 16 residues. J was trimmed by 7 bases and V by 2 bases; bases with no gene match: 10. Germline assignment: CDR1 DFQATT and CDR2 SNEGSKA (reference sequence). CDR3 DNA sequence: TGCAGTGCTAGAAAGACCGGGACTAGCGGATCAAATGAGCAGTTCTTC. This sequence encodes CSARKTGTSGSNEQFF.

In its sample, this clonotype was seen many times. The CDR3 spells CASSPRGTNYGYTF. The CDR3 DNA follows: TGTGCCAGCAGCCCCAGGGGAACTAACTATGGCTACACCTTC. This chain connects TRBV5-6 to TRBJ1-2, with a possible D match to TRBD1 (6 bases). The CDR3 is made up of 14 amino acids. The germline V and J ends were trimmed by 4 bases and 0 bases, with 10 bases remaining between them. Germline CDR1 and CDR2: SGHDT and YYEEEE.

This clonotype was seen repeatedly, ten times or more. V usage is TRBV7-2 and J usage is TRBJ1-2; 9 bases align to TRBD1. Germline V gives CDR1 SGHTA, CDR2 FQGNSA. With V trimmed by 2 bases and J by 1 base, 8 bases remained unmatched. The CDR3 loop spans 17 amino acids. As DNA, the CDR3 is TGTGCCAGCAGCTTAAGTTGGAGGACAGGGGATAACTATGGCTACACCTTC. Protein: CASSLSWRTGDNYGYTF.

About this clonotype: This may be a read error: a much more frequent sequence differs by one nucleotide. The J gene is TRBJ2-1, the V gene TRBV7-2, with D perhaps being TRBD1 or TRBD2 (5 bases each). Germline V gene lookup returns CDR1 SGHTA and CDR2 FQGNSA. This CDR3 region has 13 residues. The CDR3 loop reads CASSLRGNNEQCF. The DNA of the CDR3 is TGTGCCAGCAGCTTACGGGGCAACAATGAGCAGTGCTTC.

This clonotype was observed a few times. This sequence joins TRBV5-8 and TRBJ2-5; D gene ambiguous. The germline CDR1 and CDR2 sequences are SGHTS and YDEGEE. The ends were cut back, 3 bases at V and 2 bases at J, with 8 bases in the middle. CDR3 size: 13 residues. This CDR3 is CASSSRFQETQYF. DNA for the CDR3: TGTGCCAGCAGCTCTCGCTTTCAAGAGACCCAGTACTTC.

A remark on this clonotype: A single base separates this from a much larger clone, so it may be a read error. V usage is TRBV28 and J usage is TRBJ2-5; maybe TRBD1 (5 bases). The CDR3 covers 16 residues. The germline V gene encodes CDR1 MDHEN and CDR2 SYDVKM. CDR3 loop: CANSLPSTENLETQYF. The CDR3 nucleotides read TGTGCCAACAGTTTACCCTCGACAGAGAATTTAGAGACCCAGTACTTC.

This rearrangement joins TRBV6-2 or TRBV6-3 to TRBJ2-2; 11 bases fit TRBD1. Germline assignment: CDR1 MNHEY and CDR2 SVGEGT. This CDR3 spans 16 amino acids. Unmatched junction bases numbered 8, after V lost 4 bases and J lost 7 bases. The CDR3 region has the DNA TGTGCCAGCAGTTTGGACAGGGGGCTTGGGAACGGGGAGCTGTTTTTT. This encodes CASSLDRGLGNGELFF.

This clonotype was counted ten times or more. The chain is built from TRBV10-3 and TRBJ1-1, with TRBD1 matching over 7 bases. The CDR3 covers 15 residues. The germline V gene has CDR1 ENHRY and CDR2 SYGVKD. V lost 0 bases to trimming and J lost 3 bases; unmatched junction nucleotides: 4. The CDR3 nucleotides are TGTGCCATCAGTGAGTCCGGCAGGGGGGACACTGAAGCTTTCTTT. Translation gives CAISESGRGDTEAFF.

The chain combines TRBV5-1 with TRBJ2-5, with D hard to call. The CDR3 covers 14 residues. Germline CDR1 and CDR2: SGHRS and YFSETQ. Trimming shortened V by 2 bases and J by 4 bases, and 12 bases separated the two germline ends. Here the CDR3 DNA reads TGCGCCAGCAGCTTCCAGACACTCGGAGAGACCCAGTACTTC. Its protein is CASSFQTLGETQYF.

This clonotype turned up a few times. The V gene is TRBV6-2 or TRBV6-3, the J gene TRBJ2-4, with D tentatively TRBD2 (5 bases). The germline V gene encodes CDR1 MNHEY and CDR2 SVGEGT. The CDR3 is 17 residues long. V gave up 0 bases and J gave up 1 base, with 13 bases separating them. The CDR3 reads CASSYSIAGAAKNIQYF. The CDR3 DNA sequence: TGTGCCAGCAGTTACTCGATCGCGGGCGCGGCCAAAAACATTCAGTACTTC.

This clonotype was seen a few times. V usage is TRBV6-2 or TRBV6-3 and J usage is TRBJ1-1; a weak D match, TRBD1 (6 bases). The CDR3 length is 15 residues. Germline-derived CDR1 and CDR2 are MNHEY and SVGEGT. V shed 6 bases and J shed 5 bases, with 19 bases lying between them. CDR3 residues: CASRDPGHFRTEAFF. CDR3 in DNA: TGTGCCAGCAGAGACCCGGGACACTTTAGGACTGAAGCTTTCTTT.

This clonotype was observed a few times. CDR3 in DNA: TGTGCCACCAGCAGAGTAAACACTGAAGCTTTCTTT. It yields the protein CATSRVNTEAFF. The chain employs TRBV15 and TRBJ1-1, with no clear D. This CDR3 contains 12 residues. Germline-derived CDR1 and CDR2 are LNHNV and YYDKDF (reference sequence). Trimming left V 1 base short and J 2 bases short, with 2 bases between.

This clonotype was counted a few times. The V call is TRBV5-4, the J call TRBJ2-3; TRBD1 agrees at 10 bases. This CDR3 is 15 amino acids long. Germline CDR1 SGHNT, CDR2 YYREEE (reference sequence). Germline trimming cut 3 bases from V and 0 bases from J; bases unmatched to any gene: 1. The CDR3 coding sequence is TGTGCCAGCAGCTGGGACAGGGGAAGCACAGATACGCAGTATTTT. It translates to CASSWDRGSTDTQYF.

The gene calls are TRBV7-2 and TRBJ2-3; tentatively, D is TRBD2 (6 bases). Germline CDR1 reads SGHTA; CDR2 reads FQGNSA. This CDR3 has 15 residues. V dropped 3 bases and J dropped 2 bases, with 12 bases sitting between them. Written as DNA, the CDR3 is TGTGCCAGCAGCTTCTACGGGACTCTCACAGATACGCAGTATTTT. Amino acids: CASSFYGTLTDTQYF.

The chain combines TRBV30 with TRBJ1-1; no reliable D call. The germline CDR1 and CDR2 sequences are GTSNPN and SVGIG (reference sequence). Deletions cut 0 bases from V and 1 base from J, with 9 bases between. The CDR3 is 14 residues long. The CDR3 here is CAWSVGGRNTEAFF. CDR3 DNA: TGTGCCTGGAGTGTAGGCGGGAGGAACACTGAAGCTTTCTTT. Looking up the rest from reference TRBV30 and TRBJ1-1 gives the full variable domain: SQTIHQWPATLVQPVGSPLSLECTVEGTSNPNLYWYRQAAGRGLQLLFYSVGIGQISSEVPQNLSASRPQDRQFILSSKKLLLSDSGFYLCAWSVGGRNTEAFFGQGTRLTVV.

The genes are TRBV20-1 and TRBJ2-3; D remains unclear. Trimming left V 6 bases short and J 6 bases short, with 10 bases between. Germline V gene lookup returns CDR1 DFQATT and CDR2 SNEGSKA (reference sequence). The CDR3 runs 11 residues. CDR3 coding DNA: TGCAGTGCCCCGTTTTTTGATACGCAGTATTTT. It translates to CSAPFFDTQYF.

This clonotype has only a few counts. This chain joins TRBV14 and TRBJ2-5; unclear D gene. With 1 base removed from V and 6 bases from J, the gap between germline ends came to 3 bases. Germline-derived CDR1 and CDR2 are SGHDN and FVKESK. The CDR3 totals 11 residues. The CDR3 loop reads CASSQGKTQYF. The CDR3 DNA reads as TGTGCCAGCAGCCAAGGAAAGACCCAGTACTTC.

This clonotype occurred many times. The V and J genes are TRBV28 and TRBJ1-5; TRBD1 matches at 7 bases. After removal of 6 bases from V and 7 bases from J, the junction contained 6 bases not matched to a gene. This CDR3 comprises 13 residues. Germline loops: CDR1 MDHEN, CDR2 SYDVKM. CDR3 nucleotides: TGTGCCAGCAGATCAGGGGGTTTCCAGCCCCAGCATTTT. This translates into CASRSGGFQPQHF.

There are many counts of this clonotype. The V call is TRBV6-2 or TRBV6-3, the J call TRBJ2-7, with 7 bases lining up with TRBD2. Germline trimming cut 7 bases from V and 1 base from J; bases unmatched to any gene: 1. This CDR3 contains 12 residues. Germline V gene lookup returns CDR1 MNHEY and CDR2 SVGEGT. The chain's CDR3 is CASTSGSYEQYF. The CDR3 region has the DNA TGTGCCAGCACTAGCGGATCCTACGAGCAGTACTTC.

In this sample, this clonotype turned up many times. The gene calls are TRBV29-1 and TRBJ2-3, with 10 bases aligning to TRBD1. CDR3 length equals 13 residues. With V trimmed by 7 bases and J by 4 bases, 5 bases remained unmatched. The V gene's germline CDR1 is SQVTM and CDR2 ANQGSEA. The DNA of the CDR3 is TGCAGCGCCTTGACAGGGGGCGCAGATACGCAGTATTTT. As protein: CSALTGGADTQYF.

This clonotype was counted only a few times. The genes are TRBV28 and TRBJ2-2, with 7 bases matching TRBD1. Germline CDR1 reads MDHEN; CDR2 reads SYDVKM. V lost 7 bases, J lost 0 bases, and 5 bases stayed unmatched. CDR3 length equals 15 residues. This chain's CDR3 is CASTSGTANTGELFF. The CDR3 DNA is TGTGCCAGCACCTCCGGGACAGCGAACACCGGGGAGCTGTTTTTT. Full variable domain (outside the CDR3, taken from reference TRBV28 and TRBJ2-2): DVKVTQSSRYLVKRTGEKVFLECVQDMDHENMFWYRQDPGLGLRLIYFSYDVKMKEKGDIPEGYSVSREKKERFSLILESASTNQTSMYLCASTSGTANTGELFFGEGSRLTVL.